The clone carrying this TCR beta chain was found once. The entry originates in a study of blood T cell repertoires in COVID-19. Assay: immunoSEQ multiplex PCR; the TCRdb copy retains only in-frame clones and omits some. The sample yields 300,000 to 350,000 clones, roughly 87% seen once. There are 11 residues in the CDR3. Germline CDR1 is DFQATT and CDR2 is SNEGSKA (reference sequence). Sequencing input: peripheral blood. This chain joins TRBV20-1 and TRBJ1-2; 8 bases line up with TRBD1. The TCR comes from a woman between 55 and 75 years old with COVID-19, enrolled during active disease. The CDR3 DNA sequence: TGCAGCCGGGACAGGTCCGGTGGCTACACCTTC. This translates into CSRDRSGGYTF.